Detailed here is one TCR beta chain. Its cognate antigen is unknown. The data were obtained in a study of cytomegalovirus exposure and HLA in healthy donors. V was clipped by 3 bases and J by 7 bases; unmatched bases: 4. From germline, CDR1 is SGHNT and CDR2 YENEEA. The CDR3 extends over 14 amino acids. This PCR relied on a set of 60 Vbeta primers and 13 Jbeta primers. TCRdb's copy holds only in-frame clones and misses some; the assay was immunoSEQ multiplex PCR. Seen here are fewer than 55,000 clones, about two thirds observed once, and the top ten hold around a fifth. The study, taken as a whole, reports: What a later analysis showed was that several of the most significant clusters appeared linked to common viral pathogens. TRBV6-2, TRBV6-3 and some other V segments were unresolvable in 87-base-pair reads. By a later analysis, the bulk of CMV-associated TCR beta chains appeared HLA-restricted.

Source material: PBMCs. The clonotype comes from a woman between 45 and 60 years old in good health and CMV-seropositive. The gene calls are TRBV11-3 and TRBJ2-1; 9 bases are shared with TRBD2. CDR3 DNA sequence: TGTGCCAGCAGCTTGGCGGGAGGGATTAATGAGCAGTTCTTC. Residues: CASSLAGGINEQFF. The full variable domain, its missing parts supplied by reference TRBV11-3 and TRBJ2-1, is EAGVVQSPRYKIIEKKQPVAFWCNPISGHNTLYWYLQNLGQGPELLIRYENEEAVDDSQLPKDRFSAERLKGVDSTLKIQPAELGDSAVYLCASSLAGGINEQFFGPGTRLTVL.